This T cell receptor (beta chain) appears in the sequencing data of a study of blood T cell repertoires in COVID-19. Study as a whole: The origin of the acute and convalescent COVID-19 samples was the United States, Italy and Spain. Nucleic acid was either cDNA or gDNA, and it came from T cells, B-cell-depleted T cells, or PBMCs.

The V gene lost 0 bases and the J gene lost 9 bases, with 15 bases spanning the gap. CDR1 is LGHNA, CDR2 YNFKEQ, per germline. The CDR3 is 15 residues long. How the authors handled the data: For nucleated cells, counts were estimated from reference gene primer amplification. Profiled with immunoSEQ multiplex PCR; TCRdb holds only in-frame clones, not every one. Clone size and V and J calls were adopted from that table, with D and trimming inferred from the DNA. This sample carries 130,000 or so clones, 75% to 90% of them seen once, and the ten largest clones take roughly 2.5%. Material: peripheral blood. The receptor was derived from a man in his forties or fifties with active COVID-19. The chain couples TRBV4-2 to TRBJ1-5, with D hard to call. CDR3 coding DNA: TGTGCCAGCAGCCAAGAATGGGCTCCGACGCGGCCCCAGCATTTT. It specifies CASSQEWAPTRPQHF.